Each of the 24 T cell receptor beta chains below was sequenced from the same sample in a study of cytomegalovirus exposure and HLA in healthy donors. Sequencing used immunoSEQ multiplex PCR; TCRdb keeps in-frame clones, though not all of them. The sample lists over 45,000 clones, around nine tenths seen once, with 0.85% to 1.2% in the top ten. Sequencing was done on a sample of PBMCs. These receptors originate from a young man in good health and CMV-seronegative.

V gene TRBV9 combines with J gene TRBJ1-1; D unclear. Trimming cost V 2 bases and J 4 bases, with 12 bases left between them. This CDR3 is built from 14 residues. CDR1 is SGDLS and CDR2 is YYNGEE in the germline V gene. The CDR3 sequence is CASSVSVVGTEAFF. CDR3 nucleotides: TGTGCCAGCAGCGTCTCAGTCGTTGGCACTGAAGCTTTCTTT.

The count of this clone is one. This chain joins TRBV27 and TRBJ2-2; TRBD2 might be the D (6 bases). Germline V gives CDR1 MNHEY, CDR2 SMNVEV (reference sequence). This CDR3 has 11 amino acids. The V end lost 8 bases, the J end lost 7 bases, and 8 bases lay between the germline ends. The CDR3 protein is CASGSGGELFF. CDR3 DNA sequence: TGTGCCAGCGGTAGCGGCGGGGAGCTGTTTTTT.

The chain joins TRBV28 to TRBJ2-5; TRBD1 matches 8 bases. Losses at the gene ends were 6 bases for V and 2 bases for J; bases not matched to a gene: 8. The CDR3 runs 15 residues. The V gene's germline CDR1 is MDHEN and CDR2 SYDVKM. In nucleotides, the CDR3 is TGTGCCAGCAGAAAAGGACAGGGTAAACAAGAGACCCAGTACTTC. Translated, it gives CASRKGQGKQETQYF.

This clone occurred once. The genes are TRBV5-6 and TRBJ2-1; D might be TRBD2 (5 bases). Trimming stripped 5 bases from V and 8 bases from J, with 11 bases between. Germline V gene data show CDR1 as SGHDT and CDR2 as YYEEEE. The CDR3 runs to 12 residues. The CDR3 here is CASSQEVYEQFF. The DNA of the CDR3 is TGTGCCAGCAGTCAGGAGGTCTATGAGCAGTTCTTC.

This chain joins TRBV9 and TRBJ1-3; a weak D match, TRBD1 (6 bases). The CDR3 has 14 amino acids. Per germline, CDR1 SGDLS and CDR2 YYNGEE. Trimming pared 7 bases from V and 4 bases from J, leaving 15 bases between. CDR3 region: CASSSTTGGNTIYF. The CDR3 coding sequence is TGTGCCAGCTCCTCTACTACAGGGGGAAACACCATATATTTT.

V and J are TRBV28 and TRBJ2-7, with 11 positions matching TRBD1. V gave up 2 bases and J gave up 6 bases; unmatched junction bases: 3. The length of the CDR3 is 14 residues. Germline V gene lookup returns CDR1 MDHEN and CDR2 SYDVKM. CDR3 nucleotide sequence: TGTGCCAGCAGTTTAACCGGGACAGGGGGCGAGCAGTACTTC. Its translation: CASSLTGTGGEQYF.

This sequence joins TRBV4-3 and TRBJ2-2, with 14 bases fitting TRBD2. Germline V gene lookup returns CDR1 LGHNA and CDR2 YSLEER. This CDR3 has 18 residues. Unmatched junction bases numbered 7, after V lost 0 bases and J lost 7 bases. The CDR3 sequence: CASSQDKGLAGVYGELFF. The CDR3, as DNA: TGCGCCAGCAGCCAAGATAAGGGACTAGCGGGAGTCTACGGGGAGCTGTTTTTT.

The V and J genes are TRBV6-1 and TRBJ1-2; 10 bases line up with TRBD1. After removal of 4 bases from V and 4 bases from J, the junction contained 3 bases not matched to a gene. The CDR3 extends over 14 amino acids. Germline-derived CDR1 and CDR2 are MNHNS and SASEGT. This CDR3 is CASSGTGGIYGYTF. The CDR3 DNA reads TGTGCCAGCAGTGGGACAGGGGGAATCTATGGCTACACCTTC.

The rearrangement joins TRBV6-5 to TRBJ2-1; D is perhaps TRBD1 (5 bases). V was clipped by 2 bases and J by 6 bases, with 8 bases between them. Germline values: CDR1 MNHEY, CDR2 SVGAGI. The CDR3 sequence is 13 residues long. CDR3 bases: TGTGCCAGCAGTTACGACAGCACCAATGAGCAGTTCTTC. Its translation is CASSYDSTNEQFF.

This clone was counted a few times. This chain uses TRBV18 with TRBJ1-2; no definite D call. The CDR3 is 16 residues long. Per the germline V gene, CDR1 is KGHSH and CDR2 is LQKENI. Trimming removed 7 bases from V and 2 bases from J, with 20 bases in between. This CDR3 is CASFTRRRELNYGYTF. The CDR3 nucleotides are TGTGCCAGCTTCACTAGACGGCGAGAACTAAACTATGGCTACACCTTC. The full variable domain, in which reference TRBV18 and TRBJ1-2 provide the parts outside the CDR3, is NAGVMQNPRHLVRRRGQEARLRCSPMKGHSHVYWYRQLPEEGLKFMVYLQKENIIDESGMPKERFSAEFPKEGPSILRIQQVVRGDSAAYFCASFTRRRELNYGYTFGSGTRLTVV.

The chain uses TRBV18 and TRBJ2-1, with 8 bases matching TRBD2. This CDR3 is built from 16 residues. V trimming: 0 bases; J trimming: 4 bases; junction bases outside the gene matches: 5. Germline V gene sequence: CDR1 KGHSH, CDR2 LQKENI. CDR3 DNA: TGTGCCAGCTCACCACCGGGGGCTAGCGGGTACAATGAGCAGTTCTTC. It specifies CASSPPGASGYNEQFF.

CDR3 DNA: TGTGCCAGCAGCTCGACTAGCAGGAGCTCCTACAATGAGCAGTTCTTC. Its protein is CASSSTSRSSYNEQFF. This chain links TRBV5-4 with TRBJ2-1; 7 bases are a match to TRBD2. The trim removed 3 bases at V and 0 bases at J, leaving 6 bases unmatched. The CDR3 length is 16 residues. From germline, CDR1 is SGHNT and CDR2 YYREEE (reference sequence). The full variable domain, completed using reference TRBV5-4 and TRBJ2-1, is ETGVTQSPTHLIKTRGQQVTLRCSSQSGHNTVSWYQQALGQGPQFIFQYYREEENGRGNFPPRFSGLQFPNYSSELNVNALELDDSALYLCASSSTSRSSYNEQFFGPGTRLTVL.

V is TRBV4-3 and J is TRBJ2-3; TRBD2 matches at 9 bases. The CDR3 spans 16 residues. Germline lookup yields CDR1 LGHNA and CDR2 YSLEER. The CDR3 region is CVTKPTASGTSDTQYF. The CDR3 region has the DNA TGCGTCACCAAACCGACGGCTAGCGGGACCTCAGATACGCAGTATTTT.

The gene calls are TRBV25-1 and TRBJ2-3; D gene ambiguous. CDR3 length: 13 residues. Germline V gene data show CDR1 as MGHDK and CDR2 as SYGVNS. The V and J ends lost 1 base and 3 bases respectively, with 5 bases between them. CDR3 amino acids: CASSESGTDTQYF. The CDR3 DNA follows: TGTGCCAGCAGTGAATCCGGTACAGATACGCAGTATTTT.

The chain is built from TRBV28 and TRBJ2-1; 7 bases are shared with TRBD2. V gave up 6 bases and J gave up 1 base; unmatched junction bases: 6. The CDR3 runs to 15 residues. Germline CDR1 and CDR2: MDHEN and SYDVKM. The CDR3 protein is CASSPAGTSYNEQFF. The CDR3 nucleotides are TGTGCCAGCAGCCCAGCGGGGACTTCCTACAATGAGCAGTTCTTC.

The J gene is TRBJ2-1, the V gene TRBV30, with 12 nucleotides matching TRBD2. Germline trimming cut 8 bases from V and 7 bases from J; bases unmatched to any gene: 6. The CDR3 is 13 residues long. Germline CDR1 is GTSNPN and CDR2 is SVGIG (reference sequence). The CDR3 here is CAILAGGGNEQFF. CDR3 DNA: TGTGCCATTCTAGCGGGAGGGGGTAATGAGCAGTTCTTC.

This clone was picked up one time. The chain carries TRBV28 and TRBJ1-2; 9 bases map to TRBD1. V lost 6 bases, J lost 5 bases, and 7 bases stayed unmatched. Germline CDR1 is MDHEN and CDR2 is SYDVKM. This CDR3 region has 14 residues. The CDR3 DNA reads TGTGCCAGCAGGACCTTGGGACAGGGTTATGGCTACACCTTC. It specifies CASRTLGQGYGYTF.

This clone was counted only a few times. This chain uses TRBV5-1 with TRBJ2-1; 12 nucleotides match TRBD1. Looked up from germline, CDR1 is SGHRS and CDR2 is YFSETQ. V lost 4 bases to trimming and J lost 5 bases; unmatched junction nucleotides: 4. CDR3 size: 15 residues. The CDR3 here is CASSMGQGAHNEQFF. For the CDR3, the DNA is TGCGCCAGCAGCATGGGACAGGGGGCGCACAATGAGCAGTTCTTC.

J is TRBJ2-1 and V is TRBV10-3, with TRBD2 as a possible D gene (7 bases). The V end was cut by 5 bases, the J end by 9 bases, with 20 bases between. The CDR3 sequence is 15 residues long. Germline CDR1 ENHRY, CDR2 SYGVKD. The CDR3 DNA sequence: TGTGCCATCAGTATGGGTTCTCAGCGGGACATTGAGCAGTTCTTC. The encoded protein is CAISMGSQRDIEQFF.

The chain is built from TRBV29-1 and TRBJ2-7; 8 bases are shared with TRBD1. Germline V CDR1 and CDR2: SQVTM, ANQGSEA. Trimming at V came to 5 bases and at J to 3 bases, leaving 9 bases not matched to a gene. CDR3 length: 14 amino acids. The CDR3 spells CSVLGGTGNYEQYF. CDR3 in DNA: TGCAGCGTTCTCGGAGGGACAGGAAACTACGAGCAGTACTTC.

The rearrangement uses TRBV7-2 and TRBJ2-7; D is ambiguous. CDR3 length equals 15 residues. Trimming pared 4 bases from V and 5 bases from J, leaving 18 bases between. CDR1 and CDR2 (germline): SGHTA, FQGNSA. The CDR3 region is CASSSIVFLSHEQYF. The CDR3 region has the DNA TGTGCCAGCAGCTCTATAGTTTTTTTATCCCACGAGCAGTACTTC.

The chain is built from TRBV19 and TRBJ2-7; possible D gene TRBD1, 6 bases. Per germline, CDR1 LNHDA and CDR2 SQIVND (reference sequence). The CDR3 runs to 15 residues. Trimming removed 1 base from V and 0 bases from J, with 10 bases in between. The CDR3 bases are TGTGCCAGTAGTATAGGACAGGACCACTCCTACGAGCAGTACTTC. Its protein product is CASSIGQDHSYEQYF.

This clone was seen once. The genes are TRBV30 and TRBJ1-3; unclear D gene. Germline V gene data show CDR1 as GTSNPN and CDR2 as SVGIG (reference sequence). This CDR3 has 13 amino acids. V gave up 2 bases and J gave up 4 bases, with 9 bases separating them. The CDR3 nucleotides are TGTGCCTGGAGTTGGACGGGGGGAAACACCATATATTTT. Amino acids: CAWSWTGGNTIYF. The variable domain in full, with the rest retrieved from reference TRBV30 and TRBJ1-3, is SQTIHQWPATLVQPVGSPLSLECTVEGTSNPNLYWYRQAAGRGLQLLFYSVGIGQISSEVPQNLSASRPQDRQFILSSKKLLLSDSGFYLCAWSWTGGNTIYFGEGSWLTVV.

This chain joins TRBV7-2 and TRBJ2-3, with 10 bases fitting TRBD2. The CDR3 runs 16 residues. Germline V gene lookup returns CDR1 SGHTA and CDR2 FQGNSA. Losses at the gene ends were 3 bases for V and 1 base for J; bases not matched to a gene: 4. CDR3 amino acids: CASSFLAGVGTDTQYF. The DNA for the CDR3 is TGTGCCAGCAGCTTCCTAGCGGGAGTAGGCACAGATACGCAGTATTTT.